This T cell receptor beta chain was sequenced in a study of shared clonotypes between healthy human individuals. The germline V gene encodes CDR1 SEHNR and CDR2 FQNEAQ (reference sequence). V was cut by 5 bases and J by 2 bases, with 18 bases left in between. CDR3 length: 16 residues. The study ran the assay at deep level. TCRdb's copy holds only in-frame clones and misses some; the assay was immunoSEQ multiplex PCR. This table has roughly 2 million clones, approximately 94% appearing once. CD8 cells regarded as naive lacked CD45RO, were positively chosen for CCR7, and omitted terminally differentiated effector memory CD45RA+ cells. Each of the donors was a healthy adult who was HIV-negative and had not had a recent acute infection or vaccination.

V gene TRBV7-9 combines with J gene TRBJ2-5, with D perhaps TRBD1 (5 bases). The receptor comes from a man aged 18 to 30 in good health. The source material was naive CD8+ T cells sorted from blood. CDR3 coding DNA: TGTGCCAGCAGCCCCCTCGACAGTCTTAATCAAGAGACCCAGTACTTC. Amino acids: CASSPLDSLNQETQYF.